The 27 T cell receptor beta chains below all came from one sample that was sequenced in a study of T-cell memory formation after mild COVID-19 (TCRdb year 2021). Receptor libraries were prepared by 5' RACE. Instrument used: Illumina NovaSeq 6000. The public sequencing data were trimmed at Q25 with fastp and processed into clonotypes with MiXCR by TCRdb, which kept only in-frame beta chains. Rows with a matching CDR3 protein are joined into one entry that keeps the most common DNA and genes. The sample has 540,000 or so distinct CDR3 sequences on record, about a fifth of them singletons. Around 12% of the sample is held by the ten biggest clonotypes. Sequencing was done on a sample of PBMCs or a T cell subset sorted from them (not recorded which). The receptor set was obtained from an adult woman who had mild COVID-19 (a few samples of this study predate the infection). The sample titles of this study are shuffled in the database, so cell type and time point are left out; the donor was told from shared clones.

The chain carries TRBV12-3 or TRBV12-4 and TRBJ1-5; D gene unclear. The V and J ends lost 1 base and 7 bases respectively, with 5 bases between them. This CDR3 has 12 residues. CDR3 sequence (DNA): TGTGCCAGCAGTTTAGAGAGGCAGCCCCAGCATTTT. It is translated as CASSLERQPQHF.

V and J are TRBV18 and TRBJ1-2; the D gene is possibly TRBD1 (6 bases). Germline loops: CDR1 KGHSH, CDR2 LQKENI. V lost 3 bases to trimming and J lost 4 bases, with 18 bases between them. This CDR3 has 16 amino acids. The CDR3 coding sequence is TGTGCCAGCTCACCTGAAGAGCTACAGGGCTTCTATGGCTACACCTTC. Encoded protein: CASSPEELQGFYGYTF.

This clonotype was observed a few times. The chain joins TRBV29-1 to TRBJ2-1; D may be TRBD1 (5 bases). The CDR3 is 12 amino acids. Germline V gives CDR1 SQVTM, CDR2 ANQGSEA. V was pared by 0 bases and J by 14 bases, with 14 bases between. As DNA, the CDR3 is TGCAGCGTTGAAGATCACAGGAAAGTAGAGTTCTTC. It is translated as CSVEDHRKVEFF.

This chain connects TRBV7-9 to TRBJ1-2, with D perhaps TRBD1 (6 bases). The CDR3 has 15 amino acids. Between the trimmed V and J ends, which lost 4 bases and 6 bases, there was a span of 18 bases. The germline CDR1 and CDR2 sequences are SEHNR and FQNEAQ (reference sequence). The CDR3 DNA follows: TGTGCCAGCAGCTCCTCGGGCAGGGGTATAGATGGCTACACCTTC. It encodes CASSSSGRGIDGYTF.

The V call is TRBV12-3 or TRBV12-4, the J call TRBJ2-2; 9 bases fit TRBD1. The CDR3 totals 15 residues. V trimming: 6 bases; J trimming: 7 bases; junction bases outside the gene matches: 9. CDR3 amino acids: CASSPGTGWGGELFF. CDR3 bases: TGTGCCAGCAGCCCCGGGACAGGGTGGGGCGGGGAGCTGTTTTTT.

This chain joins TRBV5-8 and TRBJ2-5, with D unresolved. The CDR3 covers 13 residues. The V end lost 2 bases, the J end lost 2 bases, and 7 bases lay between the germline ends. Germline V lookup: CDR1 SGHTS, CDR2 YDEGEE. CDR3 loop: CASSFPWQETQYF. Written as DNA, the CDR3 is TGTGCCAGCAGCTTCCCCTGGCAAGAGACCCAGTACTTC.

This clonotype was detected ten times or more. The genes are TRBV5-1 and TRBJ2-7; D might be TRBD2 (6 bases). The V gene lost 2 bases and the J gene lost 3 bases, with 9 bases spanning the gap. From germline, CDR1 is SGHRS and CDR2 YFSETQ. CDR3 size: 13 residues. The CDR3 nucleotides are TGCGCCAGCAGCTTTGGGGGGATCTACGAGCAGTACTTC. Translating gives CASSFGGIYEQYF.

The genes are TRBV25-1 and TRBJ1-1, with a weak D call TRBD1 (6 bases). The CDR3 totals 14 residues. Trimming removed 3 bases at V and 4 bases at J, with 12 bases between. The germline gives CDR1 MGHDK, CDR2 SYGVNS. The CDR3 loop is CASSDDPRGTEAFF. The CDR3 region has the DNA TGTGCCAGCAGTGATGATCCCAGGGGCACTGAAGCTTTCTTT. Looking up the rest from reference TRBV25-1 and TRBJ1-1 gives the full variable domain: EADIYQTPRYLVIGTGKKITLECSQTMGHDKMYWYQQDPGMELHLIHYSYGVNSTEKGDLSSESTVSRIRTEHFPLTLESARPSHTSQYLCASSDDPRGTEAFFGQGTRLTVV.

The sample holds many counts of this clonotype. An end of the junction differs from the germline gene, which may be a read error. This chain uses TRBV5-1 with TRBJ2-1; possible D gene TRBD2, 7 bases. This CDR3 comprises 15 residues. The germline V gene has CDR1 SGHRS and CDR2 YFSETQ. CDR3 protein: CASSLGGVSYNEQFF. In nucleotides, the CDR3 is TGTGCCAGCAGCTTAGGGGGGGTCTCCTACAATGAGCAGTTCTTC.

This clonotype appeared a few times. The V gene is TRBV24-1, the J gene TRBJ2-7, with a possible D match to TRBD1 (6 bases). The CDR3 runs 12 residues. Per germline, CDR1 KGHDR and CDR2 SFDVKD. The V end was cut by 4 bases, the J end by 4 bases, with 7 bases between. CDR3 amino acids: CATSDGQYEQYF. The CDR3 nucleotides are TGTGCCACCAGTGACGGACAGTACGAGCAGTACTTC.

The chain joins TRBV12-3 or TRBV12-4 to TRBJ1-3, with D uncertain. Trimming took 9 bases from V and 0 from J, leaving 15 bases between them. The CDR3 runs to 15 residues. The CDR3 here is CASALRASSGNTIYF. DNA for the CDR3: TGTGCCAGTGCCCTAAGGGCCTCCTCTGGAAACACCATATATTTT.

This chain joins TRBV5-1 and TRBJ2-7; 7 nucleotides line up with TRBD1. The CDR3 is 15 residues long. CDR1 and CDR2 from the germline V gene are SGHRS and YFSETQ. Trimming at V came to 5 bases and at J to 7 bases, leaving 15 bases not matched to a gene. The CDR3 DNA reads TGCGCCAGCAGGGAGGAGACAGGGATCGTTCGAGAGCAGTACTTC. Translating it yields CASREETGIVREQYF.

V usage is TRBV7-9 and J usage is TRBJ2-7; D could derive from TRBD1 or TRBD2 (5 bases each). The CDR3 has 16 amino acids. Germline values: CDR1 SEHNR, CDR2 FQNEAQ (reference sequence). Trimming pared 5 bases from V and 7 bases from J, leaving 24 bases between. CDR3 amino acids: CASSLNRDGGSDEQYF. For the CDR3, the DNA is TGTGCCAGCAGCCTGAACCGGGACGGCGGTTCGGATGAGCAGTACTTC.

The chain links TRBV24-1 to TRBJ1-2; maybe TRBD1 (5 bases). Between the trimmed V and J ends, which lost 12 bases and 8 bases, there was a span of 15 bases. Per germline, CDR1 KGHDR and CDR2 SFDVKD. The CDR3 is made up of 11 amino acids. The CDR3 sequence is CAASGVGGYTF. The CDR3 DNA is TGTGCCGCCTCGGGGGTTGGCGGCTACACCTTC.

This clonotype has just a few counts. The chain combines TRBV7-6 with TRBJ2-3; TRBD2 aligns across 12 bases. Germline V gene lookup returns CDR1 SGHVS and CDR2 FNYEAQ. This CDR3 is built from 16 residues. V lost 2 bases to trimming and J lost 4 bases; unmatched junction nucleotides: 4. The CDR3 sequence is CASSLIPSGGADTQYF. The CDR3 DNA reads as TGTGCCAGCAGCTTAATCCCTAGCGGGGGGGCAGATACGCAGTATTTT.

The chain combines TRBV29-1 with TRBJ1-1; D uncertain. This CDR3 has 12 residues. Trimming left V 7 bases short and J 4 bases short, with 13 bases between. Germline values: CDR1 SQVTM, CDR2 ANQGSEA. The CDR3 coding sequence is TGCAGCGCAGTCACAGCGGCCACTGAAGCTTTCTTT. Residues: CSAVTAATEAFF.

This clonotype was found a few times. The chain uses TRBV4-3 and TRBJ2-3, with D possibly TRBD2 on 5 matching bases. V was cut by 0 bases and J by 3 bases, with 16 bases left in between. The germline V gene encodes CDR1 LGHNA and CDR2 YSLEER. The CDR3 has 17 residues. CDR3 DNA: TGCGCCAGCAGCCAAGATTTGATTCGAGGGAGTACAGATACGCAGTATTTT. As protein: CASSQDLIRGSTDTQYF.

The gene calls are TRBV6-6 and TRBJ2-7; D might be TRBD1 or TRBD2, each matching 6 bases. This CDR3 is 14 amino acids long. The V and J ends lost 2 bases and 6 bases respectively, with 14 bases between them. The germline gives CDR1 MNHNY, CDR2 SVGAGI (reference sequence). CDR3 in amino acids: CASSYEGGVGEQYF. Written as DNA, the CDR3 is TGTGCCAGCAGTTACGAGGGGGGAGTGGGCGAGCAGTACTTC.

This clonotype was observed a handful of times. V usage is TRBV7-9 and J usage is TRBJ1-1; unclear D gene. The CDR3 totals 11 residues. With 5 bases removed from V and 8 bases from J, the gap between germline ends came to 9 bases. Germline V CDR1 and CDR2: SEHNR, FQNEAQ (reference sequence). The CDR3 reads CASSGSLEAFF. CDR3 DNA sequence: TGTGCCAGCAGCGGGTCGCTGGAAGCTTTCTTT.

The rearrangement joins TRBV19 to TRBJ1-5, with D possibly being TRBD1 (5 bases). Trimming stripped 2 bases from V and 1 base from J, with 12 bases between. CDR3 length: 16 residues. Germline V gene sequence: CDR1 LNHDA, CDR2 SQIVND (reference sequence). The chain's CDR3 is CASSIMRGGSNQPQHF. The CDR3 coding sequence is TGTGCCAGTAGTATAATGAGGGGTGGGAGCAATCAGCCCCAGCATTTT.

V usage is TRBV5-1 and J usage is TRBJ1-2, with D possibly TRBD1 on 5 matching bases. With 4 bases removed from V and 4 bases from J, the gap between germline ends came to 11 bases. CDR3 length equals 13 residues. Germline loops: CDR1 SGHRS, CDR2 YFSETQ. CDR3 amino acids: CASSTGQSYGYTF. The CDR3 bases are TGCGCCAGCAGCACTGGACAAAGCTATGGCTACACCTTC. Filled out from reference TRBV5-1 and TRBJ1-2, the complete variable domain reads KAGVTQTPRYLIKTRGQQVTLSCSPISGHRSVSWYQQTPGQGLQFLFEYFSETQRNKGNFPGRFSGRQFSNSRSEMNVSTLELGDSALYLCASSTGQSYGYTFGSGTRLTVV.

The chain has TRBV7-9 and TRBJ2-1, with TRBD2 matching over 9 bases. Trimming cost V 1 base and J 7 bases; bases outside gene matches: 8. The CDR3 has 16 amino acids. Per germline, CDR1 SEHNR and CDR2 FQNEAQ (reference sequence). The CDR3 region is CASSLGLAGRENEQFF. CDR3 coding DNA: TGTGCCAGCAGCTTAGGGCTAGCGGGGCGAGAAAATGAGCAGTTCTTC.

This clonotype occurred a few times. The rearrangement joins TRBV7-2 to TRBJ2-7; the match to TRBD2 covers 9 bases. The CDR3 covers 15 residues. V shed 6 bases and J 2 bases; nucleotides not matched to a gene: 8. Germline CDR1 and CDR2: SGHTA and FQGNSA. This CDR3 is CASRVAGVRTYEQYF. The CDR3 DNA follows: TGTGCCAGCAGAGTAGCGGGAGTAAGGACCTACGAGCAGTACTTC.

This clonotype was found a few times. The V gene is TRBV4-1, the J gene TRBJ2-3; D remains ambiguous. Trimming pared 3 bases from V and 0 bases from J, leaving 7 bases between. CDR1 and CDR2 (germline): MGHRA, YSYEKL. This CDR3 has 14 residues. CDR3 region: CASSHVGSTDTQYF. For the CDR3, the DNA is TGCGCCAGCAGCCACGTCGGGAGCACAGATACGCAGTATTTT.

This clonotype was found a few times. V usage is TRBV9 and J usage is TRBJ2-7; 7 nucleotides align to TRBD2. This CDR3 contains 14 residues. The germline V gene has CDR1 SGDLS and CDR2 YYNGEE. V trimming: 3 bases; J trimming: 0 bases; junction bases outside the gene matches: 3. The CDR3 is CASSAAGTSYEQYF. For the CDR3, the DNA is TGTGCCAGCAGCGCAGCGGGGACCTCCTACGAGCAGTACTTC.

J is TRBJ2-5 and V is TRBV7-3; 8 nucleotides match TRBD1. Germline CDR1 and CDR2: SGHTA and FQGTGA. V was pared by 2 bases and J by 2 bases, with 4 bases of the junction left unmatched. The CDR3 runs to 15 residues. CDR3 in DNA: TGTGCCAGCAGCTTAGGACAGGGCTCTCAAGAGACCCAGTACTTC. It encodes CASSLGQGSQETQYF.

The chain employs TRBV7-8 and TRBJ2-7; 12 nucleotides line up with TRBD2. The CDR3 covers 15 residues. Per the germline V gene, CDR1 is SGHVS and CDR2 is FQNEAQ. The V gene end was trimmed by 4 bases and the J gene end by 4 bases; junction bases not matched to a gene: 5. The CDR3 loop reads CASSSRLAGAYEQYF. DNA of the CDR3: TGTGCCAGCAGCTCGAGACTAGCGGGAGCGTACGAGCAGTACTTC.